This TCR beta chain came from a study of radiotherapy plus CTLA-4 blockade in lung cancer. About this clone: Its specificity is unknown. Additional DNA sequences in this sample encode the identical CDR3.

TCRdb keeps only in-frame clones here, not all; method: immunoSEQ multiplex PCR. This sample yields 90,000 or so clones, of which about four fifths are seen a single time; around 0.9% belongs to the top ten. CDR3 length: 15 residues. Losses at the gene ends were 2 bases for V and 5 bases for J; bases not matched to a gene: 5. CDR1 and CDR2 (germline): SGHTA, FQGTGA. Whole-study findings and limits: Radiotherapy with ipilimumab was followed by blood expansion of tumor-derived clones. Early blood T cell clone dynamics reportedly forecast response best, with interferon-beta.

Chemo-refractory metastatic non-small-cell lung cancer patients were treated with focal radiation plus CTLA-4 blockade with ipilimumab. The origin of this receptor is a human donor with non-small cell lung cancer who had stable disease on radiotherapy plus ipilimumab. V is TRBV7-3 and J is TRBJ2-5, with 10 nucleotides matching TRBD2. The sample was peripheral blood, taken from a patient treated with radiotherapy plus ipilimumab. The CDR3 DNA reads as TGTGCCAGCAGCTTAGCTAGCGGGAGCGCGGAGACCCAGTACTTC. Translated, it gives CASSLASGSAETQYF.